Given below is one TCR beta chain in context. From blood CD8+ and CD4+ T cells, the TCR beta chain was sequenced. The TEMRA cells underwent FACS enrichment, while the CD8+ and CD4+ T cells underwent negative isolation. RNA was extracted with the RNeasy kit, and a quantity of roughly 0.45 to 1 ug was reverse transcribed using random hexamers. A multiplex approach, immunoSEQ multiplex PCR, amplified TCR beta CDR3 across 54 Vbeta and 13 Jbeta. TCRdb recomputed calls from the immunoSEQ multiplex PCR reads with MiXCR, one row per CDR3 protein. The sample carries approximately 190,000 distinct CDR3 sequences, approximately 95% recorded once. This entry is derived from a study of CD8 T cells in Susac syndrome. The V gene's germline CDR1 is MGHRA and CDR2 YSYEKL. This CDR3 is 15 amino acids long. The ends lost 3 bases at V and 3 bases at J; junction bases unmatched: 3.

The sequence was collected from a human donor with Susac syndrome. Sequenced: CD8+ T cells from PBMCs. V and J are TRBV4-1 and TRBJ2-7; 12 nucleotides agree with TRBD2. The CDR3 nucleotides read TGCGCCAGCAGCCACCTACTAGCGGGAGGCTACGAGCAGTACTTC. Translating it yields CASSHLLAGGYEQYF.